Presented here are 14 T cell receptor beta chains from one specimen sequenced in a study of blood T cell repertoires in COVID-19. Profiled with immunoSEQ multiplex PCR; TCRdb holds only in-frame clones, not every one. This table has about 210,000 clones, roughly 75% appearing once. What was sequenced was peripheral blood. These receptors were collected from a woman in her 70s with acute or convalescent COVID-19.

The chain links TRBV7-8 to TRBJ2-4, with 10 bases fitting TRBD2. The CDR3 consists of 18 residues. CDR1 SGHVS and CDR2 FQNEAQ come from the germline V gene. Losses at the gene ends were 5 bases for V and 0 bases for J; bases not matched to a gene: 10. The CDR3 DNA follows: TGTGCCAGCAGCCCAAGTTATAGCGGGGGGTTAGCCAAAAACATTCAGTACTTC. It specifies CASSPSYSGGLAKNIQYF.

The chain links TRBV5-5 to TRBJ2-3, with 7 bases fitting TRBD2. The CDR3 length is 18 residues. CDR1 is SGHKS, CDR2 YYEKEE, per germline (reference sequence). With V trimmed by 0 bases and J by 1 base, 11 bases remained unmatched. The CDR3 spells CASSLALTPGGRTDTQYF. The CDR3 DNA is TGTGCCAGCAGCTTGGCACTCACGCCGGGGGGTCGCACAGATACGCAGTATTTT.

This clone was found a few times. The chain links TRBV10-3 to TRBJ1-1; D may be TRBD1 (5 bases). The V gene's germline CDR1 is ENHRY and CDR2 SYGVKD. CDR3 size: 14 residues. The V end was cut by 9 bases, the J end by 1 base, with 15 bases between. DNA of the CDR3: TGTGCCATTGCAGACCGCCAGGGGAACACTGAAGCTTTCTTT. It encodes CAIADRQGNTEAFF.

V and J are TRBV10-3 and TRBJ1-2; TRBD1 might be the D (6 bases). The CDR3 is 12 amino acids. Per the germline V gene, CDR1 is ENHRY and CDR2 is SYGVKD. The V and J ends lost 3 bases and 8 bases respectively, with 10 bases between them. The CDR3 loop reads CAISEMTGGYTF. CDR3 nucleotides: TGTGCCATCAGTGAAATGACAGGCGGCTACACCTTC.

The chain couples TRBV14 to TRBJ2-3; D call uncertain. The germline V gene has CDR1 SGHDN and CDR2 FVKESK. The CDR3 totals 15 residues. Trimming stripped 9 bases from V and 2 bases from J, with 18 bases between. CDR3 nucleotide sequence: TGTGCCAGGCACTTCCCCCCGCATCACACAGATACGCAGTATTTT. As protein: CARHFPPHHTDTQYF.

This clone occurred a few times. The rearrangement joins TRBV21-1 to TRBJ2-7; the D call TRBD1 from the table was never checked on the DNA. TRBV21-1 is classified as a pseudogene. The CDR3 covers 20 residues. CDR3 coding DNA: TGTGCCAGCAGCAAAGACAGGAGGGTCGGGACAGGGGGGAACTACAGCGAGCAGTACTTC. It specifies CASSKDRRVGTGGNYSEQYF.

The CDR3 DNA reads TGTGCCACCAGTGATGCTTCAGTGGCAGATACGCAGTATTTT. The encoded protein is CATSDASVADTQYF. The rearrangement links TRBV24-1 to TRBJ2-3; D unresolved. CDR3 size: 14 residues. Looked up from germline, CDR1 is KGHDR and CDR2 is SFDVKD. V was clipped by 3 bases and J by 4 bases, with 10 bases between them.

The table lists this clone with a few counts. The chain has TRBV3-1 (or the pseudogene TRBV3-2) and TRBJ2-7, with 9 bases aligning to TRBD1. From germline, CDR1 is LGHDT and CDR2 YNNKEL (reference sequence). The V segment lost 0 bases and the J segment 13 bases; nucleotides outside the gene matches: 10. The CDR3 is made up of 14 amino acids. CDR3 sequence reads: CASSQDLSGQGEYF. The CDR3 nucleotides read TGTGCCAGCAGCCAAGACTTGTCGGGACAGGGAGAATACTTC.

The chain combines TRBV11-3 with TRBJ2-1; D ambiguous. CDR1 SGHNT and CDR2 YENEEA come from the germline V gene. V was shortened by 0 bases and J by 9 bases, with 3 bases between the two germline ends. The CDR3 spans 11 residues. CDR3 in amino acids: CASSLESEQFF. DNA for the CDR3: TGTGCCAGCAGCTTAGAGAGTGAGCAGTTCTTC.

The rearrangement links TRBV9 to TRBJ2-2; 7 bases match TRBD1. The CDR3 is 14 residues long. V dropped 7 bases and J dropped 2; count of bases not matched to a gene: 5. Germline V gene sequence: CDR1 SGDLS, CDR2 YYNGEE. This CDR3 reads CASARTGNTGELFF. CDR3 bases: TGTGCCAGCGCCCGGACAGGCAACACCGGGGAGCTGTTTTTT.

J is TRBJ2-1 and V is TRBV6-5, with 7 bases that match TRBD2. The CDR3 is 15 amino acids. The V gene's germline CDR1 is MNHEY and CDR2 SVGAGI. After removal of 6 bases from V and 2 bases from J, the junction contained 7 bases not matched to a gene. The CDR3 nucleotides read TGTGCCAGCAGAAAAGCGGGGCTTACCTACAATGAGCAGTTCTTC. This gives the protein CASRKAGLTYNEQFF.

This clone turned up a few times. The chain uses TRBV7-9 and TRBJ2-7; possible D gene TRBD1, 5 bases. Trimming took off 4 bases at V and 3 bases at J, with 7 bases between the two ends. From germline, CDR1 is SEHNR and CDR2 FQNEAQ (reference sequence). The CDR3 runs 12 residues. In nucleotides, the CDR3 is TGTGCCAGCAGCTACCAGGGCTACGAGCAGTACTTC. This translates into CASSYQGYEQYF.

This chain joins TRBV19 and TRBJ1-2, with D possibly being TRBD1 (6 bases). CDR3 length: 12 residues. CDR1 and CDR2 (germline): LNHDA, SQIVND (reference sequence). V lost 5 bases and J 8 bases, leaving 12 bases between the germline ends. This CDR3 reads CASSVGQGGYTF. The CDR3 coding sequence is TGTGCCAGTAGTGTGGGACAAGGGGGCTACACCTTC. The whole variable domain, remainder taken from reference TRBV19 and TRBJ1-2, is DGGITQSPKYLFRKEGQNVTLSCEQNLNHDAMYWYRQDPGQGLRLIYYSQIVNDFQKGDIAEGYSVSREKKESFPLTVTSAQKNPTAFYLCASSVGQGGYTFGSGTRLTVV.

In regard to this clone: Its ends do not fully match the called genes, so a read error is possible. The chain is built from TRBV6-1 and TRBJ2-5, with 7 bases matching TRBD1. CDR3 length equals 16 residues. Germline CDR1 MNHNS, CDR2 SASEGT. The CDR3 spells CASSVRVGTAQEAQYF. The CDR3, as DNA: TGTGCCAGCAGTGTCAGGGTGGGGACAGCTCAAGAGGCCCAGTACTTC.